Described below is a single T cell receptor beta chain sequence and its context. The antigen remains unidentified. These data belong to a study of OX40 agonist ivuxolimab in advanced cancers. V lost 5 bases to trimming and J lost 9 bases; unmatched junction nucleotides: 10. CDR1 SGHVS and CDR2 FNYEAQ come from the germline V gene. CDR3 size: 15 residues. Whole-study results and caveats: More expanded clones were seen, on average, in CD8+ T cells than in CD4+.

Some clones are missing from TCRdb's copy, which holds only in-frame ones; the method was immunoSEQ multiplex PCR. The sample shows about 83,000 clones, approximately 90% of them seen only once. This chain joins TRBV7-6 and TRBJ2-2; 9 bases map to TRBD2. The sequencing here drew on CD4+ or CD8+ T cells sorted from blood, taken in a trial of the OX40 agonist ivuxolimab. The sequence derives from an adult with an advanced solid tumor such as melanoma, head and neck, liver or kidney cancer. The CDR3 DNA sequence: TGTGCCAGCAGCGCCTCGGGACTAGCTTTCAGGGAGCTGTTTTTT. Its protein is CASSASGLAFRELFF.